The 30 T cell receptor beta chains below come from one sample, sequenced in a study of identical twins. TCRdb reanalysed the 5' RACE reads using MiXCR and keeps one entry per CDR3 protein. Among hundreds of thousands of distinct CDR3 sequences, approximately 21% were seen once, and the ten largest hold approximately 4.3%. This sample was shared with a second study, whose subject was T cells expressing NK-cell markers.

Specimen: PBMCs. The origin of the receptors is a woman aged 18-35 years in good health.

This clonotype was seen a handful of times. This chain links TRBV12-3 or TRBV12-4 with TRBJ1-3, with a tentative D call TRBD1 (6 bases). This CDR3 comprises 16 residues. V dropped 5 bases and J dropped 1 base, with 15 bases sitting between them. The CDR3 spells CASSRRGGLSGNTIYF. The CDR3 DNA is TGTGCCAGCAGTCGCCGTGGGGGCCTGTCTGGAAACACCATATATTTT.

This chain joins TRBV29-1 and TRBJ2-1; D unresolved. Trimming cost V 7 bases and J 5 bases, with 9 bases left between them. Germline V CDR1 and CDR2: SQVTM, ANQGSEA. This CDR3 region has 11 residues. CDR3 sequence (DNA): TGCAGCGAACTGGATAACAATGAGCAGTTCTTC. Protein sequence: CSELDNNEQFF.

In its sample, this clonotype was seen a few times. The chain joins TRBV9 to TRBJ2-5; 8 bases match TRBD2. With 3 bases clipped from V and 3 bases from J, the junction kept 4 bases outside the gene matches. Germline values: CDR1 SGDLS, CDR2 YYNGEE. This CDR3 contains 14 residues. CDR3 in DNA: TGTGCCAGCAGCGGAGGGACTAGGGAAGAGACCCAGTACTTC. This sequence encodes CASSGGTREETQYF.

This clonotype was counted ten times or more. The chain couples TRBV20-1 to TRBJ2-5; 12 nucleotides align to TRBD2. V dropped 3 bases and J dropped 2; count of bases not matched to a gene: 10. The CDR3 length is 17 residues. In germline, CDR1 is DFQATT, CDR2 SNEGSKA (reference sequence). The CDR3 spells CSASGYTSGGPQETQYF. Written as DNA, the CDR3 is TGCAGTGCTAGTGGATACACTAGCGGGGGGCCGCAAGAGACCCAGTACTTC.

V and J are TRBV28 and TRBJ2-1; weak D call: TRBD2 (7 bases). The CDR3 runs to 15 residues. Trimming took 6 bases from V and 5 from J, leaving 17 bases between them. Germline V gives CDR1 MDHEN, CDR2 SYDVKM. CDR3 in amino acids: CASRERGAPNNEQFF. CDR3 DNA sequence: TGTGCCAGCAGAGAACGGGGGGCCCCCAACAATGAGCAGTTCTTC.

This clonotype has only a few counts. This chain links TRBV7-9 with TRBJ1-4; 7 nucleotides align to TRBD1. The J segment lost 0 bases and the V segment lost 5 bases, leaving 9 bases of the junction unmatched. The CDR3 totals 17 residues. CDR1 is SEHNR, CDR2 FQNEAQ, per germline (reference sequence). Here the CDR3 reads CASSVKGGPATNEKLFF. The DNA of the CDR3 is TGTGCCAGCAGCGTAAAAGGGGGCCCTGCAACTAATGAAAAACTGTTTTTT.

This clonotype was seen a handful of times. CDR3 amino acids: CSASRDSTYEQYF. The CDR3 DNA reads TGCAGTGCTAGCCGGGACAGTACCTACGAGCAGTACTTC. This chain connects TRBV20-1 to TRBJ2-7; TRBD1 matches at 7 bases. J gave up 2 bases and V 3 bases, and 4 bases lay outside the gene matches. Germline V CDR1 and CDR2: DFQATT, SNEGSKA (reference sequence). The CDR3 has 13 residues.

V and J are TRBV13 and TRBJ2-3; D tentatively fits TRBD1 or TRBD2 (6 bases each). The V gene lost 8 bases and the J gene lost 6 bases, with 15 bases spanning the gap. The CDR3 runs to 13 residues. Germline assignment: CDR1 PRHDT and CDR2 FYEKMQ (reference sequence). CDR3 DNA sequence: TGTGCCAGCCTAGAGGGGGGTAGGGATACGCAGTATTTT. Its translation: CASLEGGRDTQYF.

The J gene is TRBJ2-3, the V gene TRBV7-2; D is ambiguous. This CDR3 region has 15 residues. The V end lost 2 bases, the J end lost 4 bases, and 13 bases lay between the germline ends. Germline values: CDR1 SGHTA, CDR2 FQGNSA. CDR3 coding DNA: TGTGCCAGCAGCTTAACGAGGAGTCTCTCAGATACGCAGTATTTT. Translating it yields CASSLTRSLSDTQYF. Complete variable domain (other parts from reference TRBV7-2 and TRBJ2-3): GAGVSQSPSNKVTEKGKDVELRCDPISGHTALYWYRQSLGQGLEFLIYFQGNSAPDKSGLPSDRFSAERTGGSVSTLTIQRTQQEDSAVYLCASSLTRSLSDTQYFGPGTRLTVL.

This clonotype has more than one count but fewer than ten. V gene TRBV4-2 combines with J gene TRBJ2-7; D not resolved. Looked up from germline, CDR1 is LGHNA and CDR2 is YNFKEQ. V was pared by 5 bases and J by 2 bases, with 10 bases between. The CDR3 consists of 13 residues. Here the CDR3 reads CASSGPNAYEQYF. CDR3 nucleotide sequence: TGTGCCAGCAGCGGTCCTAATGCCTACGAGCAGTACTTC.

This clonotype was found a few times. J is TRBJ1-1 and V is TRBV12-3 or TRBV12-4, with 7 bases matching TRBD1. The CDR3 is 15 residues long. Trimming removed 6 bases from V and 7 bases from J; junction bases left unmatched: 14. Written as DNA, the CDR3 is TGTGCCAGCAGCCCAGACAGGGCGGCCAAGAATGAAGCTTTCTTT. Amino acid sequence: CASSPDRAAKNEAFF.

Only a few counts were recorded for this clonotype. The rearrangement joins TRBV12-3 or TRBV12-4 to TRBJ1-2; 12 bases are shared with TRBD1. The ends lost 6 bases at V and 5 bases at J; junction bases unmatched: 4. This CDR3 comprises 14 residues. The CDR3 here is CASRGTGGWYGYTF. The CDR3 DNA is TGTGCCAGCAGGGGGACAGGGGGCTGGTATGGCTACACCTTC.

The V call is TRBV12-5, the J call TRBJ1-5; D may be TRBD1 (6 bases). Germline V lookup: CDR1 LGHNT, CDR2 FRNRAP. The CDR3 is 17 amino acids. The V and J ends lost 7 bases and 0 bases respectively, with 19 bases between them. This CDR3 is CASDRQDSHYSNQPQHF. CDR3 coding DNA: TGTGCTAGTGACCGACAGGACTCTCATTATAGCAATCAGCCCCAGCATTTT.

This clonotype was observed a few times. DNA for the CDR3: TGCAGTGCTAGACGTGGACTAGCGGTTGGGGAAAGGGGCAATGAGCAGTTCTTC. It translates to CSARRGLAVGERGNEQFF. This chain connects TRBV20-1 to TRBJ2-1; 10 positions match TRBD2. Germline values: CDR1 DFQATT, CDR2 SNEGSKA (reference sequence). V lost 2 bases and J lost 6; bases outside the gene matches: 16. This CDR3 is built from 18 residues.

V usage is TRBV30 and J usage is TRBJ2-5; D is possibly TRBD1 (5 bases). The CDR3 extends over 11 amino acids. Germline CDR1 is GTSNPN and CDR2 is SVGIG (reference sequence). The V gene lost 4 bases and the J gene lost 5 bases, with 8 bases spanning the gap. CDR3 sequence reads: CAWTGSETQYF. The DNA for the CDR3 is TGTGCCTGGACAGGGTCGGAGACCCAGTACTTC. The complete variable domain, with remaining parts taken from reference TRBV30 and TRBJ2-5, reads SQTIHQWPATLVQPVGSPLSLECTVEGTSNPNLYWYRQAAGRGLQLLFYSVGIGQISSEVPQNLSASRPQDRQFILSSKKLLLSDSGFYLCAWTGSETQYFGPGTRLLVL.

The J gene is TRBJ2-3, the V gene TRBV5-5, with D possibly matching TRBD1 (5 bases). The CDR3 is 15 residues long. Per germline, CDR1 SGHKS and CDR2 YYEKEE (reference sequence). Trimming removed 4 bases at V and 6 bases at J, with 18 bases between. The CDR3 DNA is TGTGCCAGCAGCCCCGTGTCCAGGGCGGAGGATACGCAGTATTTT. It specifies CASSPVSRAEDTQYF.

V usage is TRBV5-1 and J usage is TRBJ2-5, with 7 bases lining up with TRBD1. This CDR3 is built from 14 residues. V was pared by 4 bases and J by 4 bases, with 7 bases of the junction left unmatched. In germline, CDR1 is SGHRS, CDR2 YFSETQ. The CDR3 region is CASSQTTGLETQYF. CDR3 bases: TGCGCCAGCAGCCAAACGACAGGGTTAGAGACCCAGTACTTC.

The sample holds a few counts of this clonotype. The chain joins TRBV6-6 to TRBJ2-7, with D possibly matching TRBD1 (5 bases). CDR3 length: 13 amino acids. Per germline, CDR1 MNHNY and CDR2 SVGAGI (reference sequence). Trimming took 6 bases from V and 3 from J, leaving 12 bases between them. The CDR3 nucleotides read TGTGCCAGCAGGGAACCCAGGGTCTACGAGCAGTACTTC. It yields the protein CASREPRVYEQYF.

In its sample, this clonotype was seen a few times. Written as DNA, the CDR3 is TGTGCCAGCAGCTTAGTGGGGGGTACCACTGAAGCTTTCTTT. Protein sequence: CASSLVGGTTEAFF. The V call is TRBV7-9, the J call TRBJ1-1; D is perhaps TRBD1 (5 bases). CDR3 size: 14 residues. Germline lookup yields CDR1 SEHNR and CDR2 FQNEAQ (reference sequence). The V end lost 1 base, the J end lost 4 bases, and 10 bases lay between the germline ends.

This clonotype was picked up a small number of times. The chain employs TRBV6-1 and TRBJ1-1; no definite D call. V gave up 5 bases and J gave up 1 base, with 8 bases separating them. The CDR3 consists of 13 residues. Germline V gene data show CDR1 as MNHNS and CDR2 as SASEGT. CDR3 amino acids: CASSQTANTEAFF. The CDR3 DNA is TGTGCCAGCAGTCAAACAGCGAACACTGAAGCTTTCTTT.

This clonotype was observed a handful of times. This rearrangement joins TRBV4-2 to TRBJ2-3; D might be TRBD1 (5 bases). This CDR3 has 17 residues. The V gene lost 3 bases and the J gene lost 1 base, with 17 bases spanning the gap. Germline-derived CDR1 and CDR2 are LGHNA and YNFKEQ. The CDR3 is CASSHIRGLDGTDTQYF. CDR3 DNA: TGTGCCAGCAGCCATATAAGGGGCTTGGACGGCACAGATACGCAGTATTTT.

This rearrangement joins TRBV5-1 to TRBJ2-1, with 8 bases aligning to TRBD1. This CDR3 has 16 residues. V trimming: 1 base; J trimming: 3 bases; junction bases outside the gene matches: 6. The germline CDR1 and CDR2 sequences are SGHRS and YFSETQ. The CDR3 protein is CASSLLGTGHYNEQFF. In DNA form, the CDR3 reads TGCGCCAGCAGCTTGCTAGGGACAGGTCACTACAATGAGCAGTTCTTC.

The genes are TRBV12-3 or TRBV12-4 and TRBJ2-1, with 12 bases that match TRBD2. This CDR3 spans 15 amino acids. Unmatched junction bases numbered 4, after V lost 5 bases and J lost 5 bases. CDR3 coding DNA: TGTGCCAGCAGTGCGACTAGCGGGGGTAACAATGAGCAGTTCTTC. Translating it yields CASSATSGGNNEQFF.

Only a few counts were recorded for this clonotype. This chain joins TRBV29-1 and TRBJ2-5; TRBD2 aligns across 13 bases. Trimming removed 6 bases from V and 5 bases from J; junction bases left unmatched: 15. Germline CDR1 and CDR2: SQVTM and ANQGSEA. The CDR3 is made up of 17 amino acids. CDR3 DNA sequence: TGCAGCGTAGCCGGACTAGCGGGAGTTTTACTGGGTGAGACCCAGTACTTC. Translating gives CSVAGLAGVLLGETQYF.

The chain links TRBV5-5 to TRBJ1-5; TRBD1 matches 8 bases. This CDR3 region has 15 residues. Trimming cost V 2 bases and J 3 bases; bases outside gene matches: 4. CDR1 is SGHKS, CDR2 YYEKEE, per germline (reference sequence). CDR3 amino acids: CASSLGQGLNQPQHF. The CDR3 DNA reads as TGTGCCAGCAGCTTAGGACAGGGCCTCAATCAGCCCCAGCATTTT. Combining the CDR3 with reference TRBV5-5 and TRBJ1-5 gives the whole variable domain DAGVTQSPTHLIKTRGQQVTLRCSPISGHKSVSWYQQVLGQGPQFIFQYYEKEERGRGNFPDRFSARQFPNYSSELNVNALLLGDSALYLCASSLGQGLNQPQHFGDGTRLSIL.

This clonotype was seen only a few times. The V and J genes are TRBV6-1 and TRBJ2-1; TRBD1 or TRBD2 may be the D gene (6 bases each). Germline CDR1 and CDR2: MNHNS and SASEGT. The ends were cut back, 7 bases at V and 6 bases at J, with 19 bases in the middle. The CDR3 is 15 amino acids. CDR3 residues: CASTEQGGIVNEQFF. CDR3 nucleotides: TGTGCCAGCACCGAGCAAGGGGGGATCGTCAATGAGCAGTTCTTC.

The CDR3 loop is CAISERGLDSYNEQFF. The CDR3 bases are TGTGCCATCAGTGAGCGGGGACTTGACTCCTACAATGAGCAGTTCTTC. This chain uses TRBV10-3 with TRBJ2-1; TRBD2 is a possible D gene (6 bases). CDR1 and CDR2 (germline): ENHRY, SYGVKD. This CDR3 is 16 amino acids long. V lost 2 bases to trimming and J lost 0 bases, with 11 bases between them.

This clonotype appeared a few times. The chain has TRBV29-1 and TRBJ2-7; D is possibly TRBD1 (6 bases). V was pared by 6 bases and J by 6 bases, with 18 bases between. CDR3 size: 13 residues. Germline V gives CDR1 SQVTM, CDR2 ANQGSEA. The CDR3 spells CSVPGDNTFEQYF. Here the CDR3 DNA reads TGCAGCGTCCCCGGGGACAACACCTTCGAGCAGTACTTC.

The chain has TRBV18 and TRBJ2-7; no clear D gene. The CDR3 is made up of 15 amino acids. The germline V gene encodes CDR1 KGHSH and CDR2 LQKENI. Deletions cut 3 bases from V and 1 base from J, with 13 bases between. CDR3 nucleotide sequence: TGTGCCAGCTCACCCCGGGCCCTGAATTCCTACGAGCAGTACTTC. Translating it yields CASSPRALNSYEQYF.

The genes are TRBV7-2 and TRBJ2-1; 7 bases agree with TRBD2. This CDR3 comprises 16 residues. The V segment lost 5 bases and the J segment 7 bases; nucleotides outside the gene matches: 14. Germline CDR1 SGHTA, CDR2 FQGNSA. The CDR3 DNA reads as TGTGCCAGCAGCAGCTTAATAAGCGGGACCGGGAATGAGCAGTTCTTC. Protein sequence: CASSSLISGTGNEQFF.